This T cell receptor beta chain was identified in a study of cytomegalovirus exposure and HLA in healthy donors. PCR was performed using 60 Vbeta and 13 Jbeta primers. TCRdb keeps only in-frame clones here, not all; method: immunoSEQ multiplex PCR. The sample shows about 130,000 clones, around four fifths of them seen only once. CDR1 and CDR2 (germline): MDHEN, SYDVKM. CDR3 length: 17 amino acids. Trimming took 6 bases from V and 8 from J, leaving 28 bases between them. This chain links TRBV28 with TRBJ1-2; D remains ambiguous. The receptor was isolated from a man aged 18 to 29 in good health and CMV-seropositive. The specimen sequenced was PBMCs. CDR3 sequence reads: CASSPFRGYTAPDGYTF. CDR3 nucleotides: TGTGCCAGCAGCCCATTCCGAGGGTACACCGCGCCCGACGGCTACACCTTC.